The 2 T cell receptor beta chains below were found in one sample sequenced in a study of T-cell reconstitution after alpha-beta-depleted transplantation in children (dated by TCRdb to 2016 to 2018). The library was produced with PCR. Sequencing was performed on an Illumina HiSeq 2500. TCR libraries were prepared with molecular barcoding, using unique molecular identifiers to normalize TCRbeta repertoire quantification. Using fastp trimming at Q25 and MiXCR clonotype assembly, TCRdb reanalyzed the public sequencing data and kept in-frame beta chains. Merged by CDR3 protein, the rows form single entries marked with the most common genes and DNA. Here the sample has roughly 340,000 distinct CDR3 sequences; 15% to 20% occur a single time. The ten top clones hold just over 40% of the sample. What the treatment or condition label conveys for this sample: allogeneic hematopoietic cell transplantation with graft depleted of TCRalphabeta T cells and CD19 B cells.

The sequences come from PBMCs, mostly from graft donor cells, collected 360 days after TCRalphabeta/CD19-depleted stem cell transplant. The receptor set was obtained from a male patient under 10 years old who had a stem cell transplant for acute lymphoblastic leukemia, so the T cells may come from the graft donor.

This clonotype has at least ten counts. The chain recombines TRBV6-1 with TRBJ2-5, with TRBD1 identical over 8 bases. V shed 2 bases and J 5 bases; nucleotides not matched to a gene: 7. CDR3 length equals 15 residues. CDR1 MNHNS and CDR2 SASEGT come from the germline V gene. The CDR3 coding sequence is TGTGCCAGCAGTGAACTCGTGACAGGGGATGAGACCCAGTACTTC. Protein: CASSELVTGDETQYF.

This clonotype came up once. CDR3 region: CASSYRAGIPDRDEQFF. CDR3 in DNA: TGTGCCAGCAGTTACCGCGCCGGGATACCGGATCGGGATGAGCAGTTCTTC. The rearrangement links TRBV6-5 to TRBJ2-1; TRBD2 is a possible D gene (5 bases). CDR3 size: 17 residues. The germline V and J ends were trimmed by 2 bases and 8 bases, with 22 bases remaining between them. Germline lookup yields CDR1 MNHEY and CDR2 SVGAGI.